This TCR beta chain was obtained from a study of regulatory T cells in long-lasting Graves disease. Study-level findings and limits: Relative to newly diagnosed Graves' patients, persistent ones had lower TCR diversity.

As to time point: newly diagnosed GD, antithyroid drugs for less than 3 months. Making the TCR library involved RNA that had been extracted from PBMCs. The CDR3 loop spans 14 amino acids. V dropped 7 bases and J dropped 4 bases, with 16 bases sitting between them. CDR1 is MNHNS, CDR2 SASEGT, per germline. Researchers made TCR beta libraries by using iRepertoire HTBI primers and running Arm-PCR on CDR3 regions. Under the authors' procedure: Analysis of the samples identified around 60 TRBV and more than eleven TRBJ segments. Each CDR3 protein is one row after TCRdb ran MiXCR on the multiplex PCR reads. TCRdb, rather than the study authors, made the V and J calls. The profile shows about 620,000 distinct CDR3 sequences, around 17% of them singletons. A note on this clonotype: Its cognate antigen is unknown.

Another study also made use of these data, one on T cells in Graves' hyperthyroidism and ophthalmopathy. That work adds: First-round RT-PCR targeting the TCR CDR3 was performed with the HTBI primer set. Most thyroid clonotypes expanded above 0.001 were also detected in blood.

The sequence was collected from a woman aged 30 to 39 with Graves disease. Sample: peripheral blood mononuclear cells (PBMCs), taken at new diagnosis, from a patient treated with antithyroid drugs. This chain links TRBV6-1 with TRBJ2-5; D is tentatively TRBD1 or TRBD2 (5 bases each). The CDR3 protein is CASMGVSVGETQYF. For the CDR3, the DNA is TGTGCCAGCATGGGGGTTTCGGTTGGAGAGACCCAGTACTTC.